This note documents a single T cell receptor beta chain sequence. This sample is drawn from a study of blood T cell repertoires in COVID-19. Here immunoSEQ multiplex PCR was the method, and the copy in TCRdb shows in-frame clones only, minus some. The top ten hold 6.5% to 9% of the sample, which has 230,000 or so clones, about four fifths seen once. Germline CDR1 and CDR2: MNHEY and SVGEGT. Trimming removed 4 bases at V and 0 bases at J, with 4 bases between. This CDR3 is 13 amino acids long. Material: peripheral blood. The genes are TRBV6-2 or TRBV6-3 and TRBJ1-5, with D uncertain. This clonotype was sampled from a woman of 80 years or more with COVID-19, enrolled during active disease. CDR3 coding DNA: TGTGCCAGCAGTTCGTTTAGCAATCAGCCCCAGCATTTT. Translating gives CASSSFSNQPQHF.